The entry below describes one TCR beta chain. Its target antigen remains unknown. The input lacks base qualities; no much larger clone sits a single base away. The CDR3 measures 15 amino acids from cysteine to phenylalanine. CDR3 DNA is the only sequence kept; it has 45 bases, read in frame from the first base. V and J are truncated by 3 bases and 3 bases respectively, leaving an intervening sequence of 11 bases. CDR1 LNHDA and CDR2 SQIVND are derived from the germline V gene (reference sequence). One collaborating source in Seattle enrolled patients during active infection and followed them longitudinally through the course of disease. Collaborating institutions collected whole blood in K2EDTA tubes following their own protocols. For TCRbeta analysis, collaborators shipped samples in one of three forms: frozen whole blood, isolated PBMCs, or DNA extracted from either of those sample types. The immunoSEQ Assay, a bias-controlled multiplex PCR, was used to amplify TCRbeta CDR3 regions from genomic DNA. The study's processing was this. Nucleated cell counts per sample were estimated from amplification of reference gene primers within the assay. To quantify the absolute abundance of each unique TCRbeta CDR3 rearrangement, sequence reads were collapsed and filtered. For each sample, productive Simpson clonality was calculated by taking the square root of Simpson's diversity index across productive rearrangements. TCRdb limited this immuneACCESS table to in-frame rearrangements with V and J called. A share of clones is missing; checked studies link under half to unresolved V genes, and the rest is unexplained. V, J and clone size were drawn from that table, and D and trimming were deduced from the DNA. The table for this sample lists fewer than 650,000 clones; about 89% of them were counted only once. The ten most abundant clones make up roughly 8% of the sample.

The sample originates from a study of blood T cell repertoires in COVID-19 (dated by TCRdb to about 2020). Background on the whole study: Collaborator samples came from the United States, Italy and Spain and covered acute and convalescent phases of COVID-19. The material from the prospective study consisted of cDNA or gDNA derived from T cells, B-cell-depleted T cells, or PBMCs. The dataset comprised deeply sampled blood TCRbeta repertoires from subjects exposed to, actively infected with, or recovered from COVID-19. The repertoires were released in a freely available public database meant as a resource for research on the immune response to SARS-CoV-2. Samples were obtained from the ongoing ImmuneRACE study (first 160 participants) and from roughly 1,300 subjects provided by 6 global collaborators. Sample metadata almost always included a de-identified subject ID, COVID-19 status, age in years and sex. Where available, HLA class I and class II types were taken from metadata supplied by the sample provider and were not determined by assay-based typing.

On the study overall, not on this receptor specifically: Clinical and demographic metadata were provided uncurated, with the amount varying by source and participant.

This clonotype was sampled from a woman in her forties or fifties with COVID-19, enrolled during active disease. Sequencing used peripheral blood. The sequence is built from TRBV19 and TRBJ1-4; matching of 6 bases hints at TRBD1 as the D gene. The DNA is as follows: TGTGCCAGTAGTATGAGGGGGGGGCCTAATGAAAAACTGTTTTTT. Translated, it reads CASSMRGGPNEKLFF.